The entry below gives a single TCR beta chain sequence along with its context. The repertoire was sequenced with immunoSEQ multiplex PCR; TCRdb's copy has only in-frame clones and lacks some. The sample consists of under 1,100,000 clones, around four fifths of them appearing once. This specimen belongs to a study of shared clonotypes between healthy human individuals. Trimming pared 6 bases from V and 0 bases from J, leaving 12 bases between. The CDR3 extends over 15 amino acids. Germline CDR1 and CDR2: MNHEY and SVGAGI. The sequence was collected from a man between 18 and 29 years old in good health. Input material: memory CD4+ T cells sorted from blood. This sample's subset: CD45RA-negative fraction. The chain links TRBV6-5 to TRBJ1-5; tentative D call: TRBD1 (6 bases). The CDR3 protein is CASSRRQDSNQPQHF. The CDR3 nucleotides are TGTGCCAGCAGCCGCCGACAGGATAGCAATCAGCCCCAGCATTTT.